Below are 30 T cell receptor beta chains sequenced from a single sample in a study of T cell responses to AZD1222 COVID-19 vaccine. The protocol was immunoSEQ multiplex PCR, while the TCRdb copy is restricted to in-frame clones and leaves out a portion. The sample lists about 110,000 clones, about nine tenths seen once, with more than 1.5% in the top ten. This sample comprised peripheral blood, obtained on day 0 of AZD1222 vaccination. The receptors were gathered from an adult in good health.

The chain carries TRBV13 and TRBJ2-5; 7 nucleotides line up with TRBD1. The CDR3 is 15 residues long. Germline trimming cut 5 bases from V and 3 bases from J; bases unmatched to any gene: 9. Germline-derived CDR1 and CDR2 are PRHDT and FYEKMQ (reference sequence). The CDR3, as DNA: TGTGCCAGCAGCCTCCCCTCCGGGACAGAAGAGACCCAGTACTTC. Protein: CASSLPSGTEETQYF. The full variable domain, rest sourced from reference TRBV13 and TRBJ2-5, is AAGVIQSPRHLIKEKRETATLKCYPIPRHDTVYWYQQGPGQDPQFLISFYEKMQSDKGSIPDRFSAQQFSDYHSELNMSSLELGDSALYFCASSLPSGTEETQYFGPGTRLLVL.

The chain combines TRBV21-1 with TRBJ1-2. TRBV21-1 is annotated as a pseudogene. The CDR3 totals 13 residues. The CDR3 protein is CASTQAGNYGYTF. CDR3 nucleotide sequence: TGTGCCAGCACCCAGGCGGGTAACTATGGCTACACCTTC.

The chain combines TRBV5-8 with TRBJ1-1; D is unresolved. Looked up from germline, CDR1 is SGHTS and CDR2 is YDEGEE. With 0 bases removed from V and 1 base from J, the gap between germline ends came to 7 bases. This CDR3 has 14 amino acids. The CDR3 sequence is CASSLVLSNTEAFF. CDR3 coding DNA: TGTGCCAGCAGCTTGGTACTGTCGAACACTGAAGCTTTCTTT.

The CDR3 nucleotides are TGCAGTGCTAGTCACAGGGACGGCCAAGAGACCCAGTACTTC. It codes for CSASHRDGQETQYF. This rearrangement joins TRBV20-1 to TRBJ2-5, with D maybe TRBD1 (6 bases). This CDR3 region has 14 residues. Germline V lookup: CDR1 DFQATT, CDR2 SNEGSKA (reference sequence). The V end was cut by 3 bases, the J end by 1 base, with 12 bases between.

The CDR3 loop is CASSGRRSSYNEQFF. The CDR3 DNA sequence: TGTGCCAGCAGCGGCCGGAGGAGCTCCTACAATGAGCAGTTCTTC. This chain connects TRBV7-2 to TRBJ2-1, with a tentative D call TRBD2 (5 bases). V was shortened by 5 bases and J by 0 bases, with 11 bases between the two germline ends. The CDR3 sequence is 15 residues long. Germline lookup yields CDR1 SGHTA and CDR2 FQGNSA.

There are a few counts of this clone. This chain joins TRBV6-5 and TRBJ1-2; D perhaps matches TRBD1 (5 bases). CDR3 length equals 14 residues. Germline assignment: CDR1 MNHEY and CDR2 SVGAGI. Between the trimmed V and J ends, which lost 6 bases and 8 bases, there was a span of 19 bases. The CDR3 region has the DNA TGTGCCAGCAGCCCCGGGACGTCGGGTAGGGGCTACACCTTC. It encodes CASSPGTSGRGYTF.

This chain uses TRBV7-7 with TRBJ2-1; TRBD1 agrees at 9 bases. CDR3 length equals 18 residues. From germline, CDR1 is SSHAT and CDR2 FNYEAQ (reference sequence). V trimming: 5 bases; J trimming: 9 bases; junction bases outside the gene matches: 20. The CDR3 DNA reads TGTGCCAGCAGCCCCATTCAGCGGGGACAGGGTAGTTTGGGTGAGCAGTTCTTC. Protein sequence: CASSPIQRGQGSLGEQFF.

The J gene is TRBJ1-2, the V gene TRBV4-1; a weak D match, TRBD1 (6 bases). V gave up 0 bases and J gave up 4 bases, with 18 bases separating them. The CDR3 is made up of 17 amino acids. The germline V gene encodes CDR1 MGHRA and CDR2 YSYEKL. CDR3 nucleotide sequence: TGCGCCAGCAGCCAAGATGGGTGGGGGGCAATAACCTATGGCTACACCTTC. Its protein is CASSQDGWGAITYGYTF.

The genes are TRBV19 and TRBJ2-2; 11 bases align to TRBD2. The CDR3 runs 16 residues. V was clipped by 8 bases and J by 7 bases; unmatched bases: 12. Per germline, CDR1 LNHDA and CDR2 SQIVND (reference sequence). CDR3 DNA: TGTGCCAGTCGTCCAGGTAGCGGGAGGGAGAGCGGGGAGCTGTTTTTT. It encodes CASRPGSGRESGELFF.

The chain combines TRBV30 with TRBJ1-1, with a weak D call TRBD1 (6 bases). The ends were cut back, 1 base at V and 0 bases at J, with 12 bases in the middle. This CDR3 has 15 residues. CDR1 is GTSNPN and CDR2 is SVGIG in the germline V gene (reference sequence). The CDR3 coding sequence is TGTGCCTGGAGTGCCCTTAGGGGGATGAACACTGAAGCTTTCTTT. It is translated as CAWSALRGMNTEAFF.

As DNA, the CDR3 is TGCGCCAGCAGCCACTACCCGGGACTGTTCTCTGGAAACACCATATATTTT. Translation: CASSHYPGLFSGNTIYF. The chain is built from TRBV5-1 and TRBJ1-3, with D perhaps matching TRBD1 (5 bases). Trimming took off 4 bases at V and 0 bases at J, with 17 bases between the two ends. Germline V gene sequence: CDR1 SGHRS, CDR2 YFSETQ. There are 17 residues in the CDR3. Full variable domain (rest looked up from reference TRBV5-1 and TRBJ1-3): KAGVTQTPRYLIKTRGQQVTLSCSPISGHRSVSWYQQTPGQGLQFLFEYFSETQRNKGNFPGRFSGRQFSNSRSEMNVSTLELGDSALYLCASSHYPGLFSGNTIYFGEGSWLTVV.

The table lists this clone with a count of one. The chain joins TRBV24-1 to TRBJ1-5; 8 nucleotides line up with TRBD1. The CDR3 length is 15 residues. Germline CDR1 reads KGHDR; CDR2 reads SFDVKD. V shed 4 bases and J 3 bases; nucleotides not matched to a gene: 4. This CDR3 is CATSDSRGLNQPQHF. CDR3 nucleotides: TGTGCCACCAGTGACTCCAGGGGGCTCAATCAGCCCCAGCATTTT.

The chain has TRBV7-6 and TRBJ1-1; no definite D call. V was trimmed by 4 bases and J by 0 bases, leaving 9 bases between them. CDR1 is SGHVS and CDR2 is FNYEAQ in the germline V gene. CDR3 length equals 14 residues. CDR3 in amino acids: CASSSPYMNTEAFF. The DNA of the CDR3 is TGTGCCAGCAGCTCTCCGTACATGAACACTGAAGCTTTCTTT. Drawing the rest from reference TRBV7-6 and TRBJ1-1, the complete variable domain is GAGVSQSPRYKVTKRGQDVALRCDPISGHVSLYWYRQALGQGPEFLTYFNYEAQQDKSGLPNDRFSAERPEGSISTLTIQRTEQRDSAMYRCASSSPYMNTEAFFGQGTRLTVV.

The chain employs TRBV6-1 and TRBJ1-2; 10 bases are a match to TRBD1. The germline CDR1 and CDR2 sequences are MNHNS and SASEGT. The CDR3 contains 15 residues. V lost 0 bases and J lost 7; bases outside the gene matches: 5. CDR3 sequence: CASSEAGQGLPGYTF. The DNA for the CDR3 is TGTGCCAGCAGTGAAGCGGGACAGGGGCTTCCTGGCTACACCTTC.

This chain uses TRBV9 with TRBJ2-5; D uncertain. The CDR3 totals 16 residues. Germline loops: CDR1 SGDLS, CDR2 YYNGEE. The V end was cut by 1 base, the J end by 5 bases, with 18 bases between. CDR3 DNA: TGTGCCAGCAGCGTAAACGCAGGACCCGGGTTGGAGACCCAGTACTTC. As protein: CASSVNAGPGLETQYF. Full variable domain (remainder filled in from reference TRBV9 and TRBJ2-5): DSGVTQTPKHLITATGQRVTLRCSPRSGDLSVYWYQQSLDQGLQFLIQYYNGEERAKGNILERFSAQQFPDLHSELNLSSLELGDSALYFCASSVNAGPGLETQYFGPGTRLLVL.

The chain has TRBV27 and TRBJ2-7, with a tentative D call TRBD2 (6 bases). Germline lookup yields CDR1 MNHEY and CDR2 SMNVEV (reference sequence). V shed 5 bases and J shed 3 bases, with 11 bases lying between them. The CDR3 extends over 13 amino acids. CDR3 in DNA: TGTGCCAGCAGTCTGGGACTTTACTACGAGCAGTACTTC. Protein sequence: CASSLGLYYEQYF.

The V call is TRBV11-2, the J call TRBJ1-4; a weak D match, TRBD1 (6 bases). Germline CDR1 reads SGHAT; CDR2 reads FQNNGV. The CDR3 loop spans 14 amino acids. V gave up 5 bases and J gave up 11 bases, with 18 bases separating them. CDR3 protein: CASSDYRVNKKLFF. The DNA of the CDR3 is TGTGCCAGCAGCGACTACAGGGTAAATAAGAAACTGTTTTTT. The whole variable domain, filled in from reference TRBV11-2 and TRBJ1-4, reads EAGVAQSPRYKIIEKRQSVAFWCNPISGHATLYWYQQILGQGPKLLIQFQNNGVVDDSQLPKDRFSAERLKGVDSTLKIQPAKLEDSAVYLCASSDYRVNKKLFFGSGTQLSVL.

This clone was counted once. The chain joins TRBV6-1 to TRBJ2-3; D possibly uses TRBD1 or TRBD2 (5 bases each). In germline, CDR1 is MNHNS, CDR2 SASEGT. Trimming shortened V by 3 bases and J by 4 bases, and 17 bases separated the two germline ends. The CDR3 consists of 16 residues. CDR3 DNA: TGTGCCAGCAGTGAGAATTTGGTGGGGGTTCCAGATACGCAGTATTTT. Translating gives CASSENLVGVPDTQYF.

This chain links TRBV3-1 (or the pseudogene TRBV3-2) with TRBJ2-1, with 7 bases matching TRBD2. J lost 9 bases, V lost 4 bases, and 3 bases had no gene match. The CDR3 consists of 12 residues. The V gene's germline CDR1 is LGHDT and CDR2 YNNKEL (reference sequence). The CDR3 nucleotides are TGTGCCAGCAGCCGGGGGGGAGTTGAGCAGTTCTTC. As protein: CASSRGGVEQFF.

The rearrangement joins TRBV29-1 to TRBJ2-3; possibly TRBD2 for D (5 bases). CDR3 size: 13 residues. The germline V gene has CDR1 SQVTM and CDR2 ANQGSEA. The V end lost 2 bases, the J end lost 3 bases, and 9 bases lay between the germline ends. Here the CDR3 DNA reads TGCAGCGTTGAAATACCGGGGACAGATACGCAGTATTTT. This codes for CSVEIPGTDTQYF.

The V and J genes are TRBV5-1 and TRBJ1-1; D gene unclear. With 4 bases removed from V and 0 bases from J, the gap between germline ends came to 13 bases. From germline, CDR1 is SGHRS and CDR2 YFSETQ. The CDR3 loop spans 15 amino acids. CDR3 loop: CASSVQTRLNTEAFF. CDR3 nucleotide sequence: TGCGCCAGCAGCGTCCAGACGAGGCTGAACACTGAAGCTTTCTTT.

CDR3 in amino acids: CASSEEWGRAYEQYF. CDR3 coding DNA: TGTGCCAGCAGTGAAGAATGGGGCAGGGCCTACGAGCAGTACTTC. The chain employs TRBV6-1 and TRBJ2-7; possibly TRBD1 for D (5 bases). Trimming stripped 1 base from V and 2 bases from J, with 12 bases between. The CDR3 runs to 15 residues. The germline gives CDR1 MNHNS, CDR2 SASEGT.

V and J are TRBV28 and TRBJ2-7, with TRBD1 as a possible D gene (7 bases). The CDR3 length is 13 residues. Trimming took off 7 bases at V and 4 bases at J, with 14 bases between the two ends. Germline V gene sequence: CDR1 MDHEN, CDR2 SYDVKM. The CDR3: CASTQGGLYEQYF. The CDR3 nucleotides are TGTGCCAGCACCCAGGGGGGATTATACGAGCAGTACTTC. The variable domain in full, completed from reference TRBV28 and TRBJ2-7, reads DVKVTQSSRYLVKRTGEKVFLECVQDMDHENMFWYRQDPGLGLRLIYFSYDVKMKEKGDIPEGYSVSREKKERFSLILESASTNQTSMYLCASTQGGLYEQYFGPGTRLTVT.

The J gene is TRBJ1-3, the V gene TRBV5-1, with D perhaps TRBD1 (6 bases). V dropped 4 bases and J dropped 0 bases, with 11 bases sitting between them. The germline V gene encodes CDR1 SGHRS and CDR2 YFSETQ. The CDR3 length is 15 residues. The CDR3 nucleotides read TGCGCCAGCAGCGCCTCGGACAGCTCTGGAAACACCATATATTTT. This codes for CASSASDSSGNTIYF.

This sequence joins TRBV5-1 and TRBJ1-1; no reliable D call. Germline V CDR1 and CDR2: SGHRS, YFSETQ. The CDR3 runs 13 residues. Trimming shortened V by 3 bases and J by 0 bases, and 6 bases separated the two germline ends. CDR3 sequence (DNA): TGCGCCAGCAGCTACTTAATGAACACTGAAGCTTTCTTT. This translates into CASSYLMNTEAFF.

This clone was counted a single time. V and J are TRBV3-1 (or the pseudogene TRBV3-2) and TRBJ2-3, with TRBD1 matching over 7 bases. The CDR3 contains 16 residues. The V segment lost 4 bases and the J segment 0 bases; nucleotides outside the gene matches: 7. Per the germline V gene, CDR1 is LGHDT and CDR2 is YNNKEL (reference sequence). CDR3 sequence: CASSPWTGTSTDTQYF. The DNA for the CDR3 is TGTGCCAGCAGCCCTTGGACAGGAACTAGCACAGATACGCAGTATTTT.

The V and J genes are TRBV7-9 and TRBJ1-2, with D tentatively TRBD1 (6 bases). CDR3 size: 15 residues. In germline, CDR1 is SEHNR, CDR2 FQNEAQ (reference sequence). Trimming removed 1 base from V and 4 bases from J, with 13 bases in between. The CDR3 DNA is TGTGCCAGCAGCTTAGACAGGGTCCTGTTCTATGGCTACACCTTC. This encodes CASSLDRVLFYGYTF.

DNA for the CDR3: TGTGCCAGCAGCTTAGAACGGGTAGCCACTGAAGCTTTCTTT. Its translation is CASSLERVATEAFF. The chain employs TRBV7-8 and TRBJ1-1; D call uncertain. Trimming removed 1 base at V and 4 bases at J, with 10 bases between. The CDR3 runs to 14 residues. Germline CDR1 is SGHVS and CDR2 is FQNEAQ.

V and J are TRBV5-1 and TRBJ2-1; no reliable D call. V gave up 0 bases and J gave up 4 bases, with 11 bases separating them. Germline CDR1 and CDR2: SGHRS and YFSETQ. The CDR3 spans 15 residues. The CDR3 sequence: CASSLARRTYNEQFF. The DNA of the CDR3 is TGCGCCAGCAGCTTGGCCCGACGTACGTACAATGAGCAGTTCTTC.

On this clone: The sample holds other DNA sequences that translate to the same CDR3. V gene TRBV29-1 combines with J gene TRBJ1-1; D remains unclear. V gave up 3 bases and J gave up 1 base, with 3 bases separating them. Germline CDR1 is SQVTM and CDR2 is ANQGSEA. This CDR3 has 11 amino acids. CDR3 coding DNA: TGCAGCGTTGAGGGGAACACTGAAGCTTTCTTT. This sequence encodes CSVEGNTEAFF.